Detailed here is one T cell receptor beta chain. This sample is drawn from a study of control samples from healthy donors and cancer patients. Per germline, CDR1 SGHDT and CDR2 YYEEEE. The CDR3 consists of 15 residues. Trimming took 4 bases from V and 0 from J, leaving 10 bases between them. The data were produced by immunoSEQ multiplex PCR, yet TCRdb's version contains in-frame clones alone and is incomplete. The sample carries around 30,000 clones, under 95% recorded once. This rearrangement joins TRBV5-6 to TRBJ2-2; TRBD1 might be the D (6 bases). The sample comprised PBMCs. The sequence derives from a man aged 50-59 years with lung cancer. CDR3 sequence reads: CASSPDRANTGELFF. In nucleotides, the CDR3 is TGTGCCAGCAGCCCGGACAGAGCGAACACCGGGGAGCTGTTTTTT.